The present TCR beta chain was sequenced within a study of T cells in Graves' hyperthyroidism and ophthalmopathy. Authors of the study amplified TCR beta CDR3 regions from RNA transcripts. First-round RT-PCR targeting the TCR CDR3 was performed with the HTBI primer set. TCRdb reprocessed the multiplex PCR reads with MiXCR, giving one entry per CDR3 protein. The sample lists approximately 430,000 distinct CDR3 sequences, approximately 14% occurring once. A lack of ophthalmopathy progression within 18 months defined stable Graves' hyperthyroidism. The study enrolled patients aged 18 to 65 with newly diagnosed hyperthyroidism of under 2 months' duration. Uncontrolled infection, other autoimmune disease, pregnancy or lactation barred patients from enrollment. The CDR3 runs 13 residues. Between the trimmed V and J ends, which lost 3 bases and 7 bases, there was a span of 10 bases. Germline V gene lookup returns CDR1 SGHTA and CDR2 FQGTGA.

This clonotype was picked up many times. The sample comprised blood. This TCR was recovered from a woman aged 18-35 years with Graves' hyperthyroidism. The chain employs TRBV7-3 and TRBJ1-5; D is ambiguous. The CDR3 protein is CASSLGATQPQHF. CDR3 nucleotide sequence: TGTGCCAGCAGCTTGGGAGCCACGCAGCCCCAGCATTTT.